This T cell receptor beta chain was identified during a study of blood T cell repertoires in COVID-19. TCRdb's copy holds only in-frame clones and misses some; the assay was immunoSEQ multiplex PCR. The sample lists under 35,000 clones; about 89% were seen once. This CDR3 comprises 15 residues. Germline loops: CDR1 SGHTA, CDR2 FQGNSA. V was pared by 6 bases and J by 6 bases, with 4 bases of the junction left unmatched. J is TRBJ2-2 and V is TRBV7-2, with 13 bases matching TRBD2. The source material was peripheral blood. The sequence was collected from a human donor in a cohort sampled during active COVID-19. CDR3 sequence: CASRPGLAGAGELFF. The CDR3 DNA follows: TGTGCCAGCAGACCAGGACTAGCGGGGGCCGGGGAGCTGTTTTTT. Full variable domain (remainder filled in from reference TRBV7-2 and TRBJ2-2): GAGVSQSPSNKVTEKGKDVELRCDPISGHTALYWYRQSLGQGLEFLIYFQGNSAPDKSGLPSDRFSAERTGGSVSTLTIQRTQQEDSAVYLCASRPGLAGAGELFFGEGSRLTVL.